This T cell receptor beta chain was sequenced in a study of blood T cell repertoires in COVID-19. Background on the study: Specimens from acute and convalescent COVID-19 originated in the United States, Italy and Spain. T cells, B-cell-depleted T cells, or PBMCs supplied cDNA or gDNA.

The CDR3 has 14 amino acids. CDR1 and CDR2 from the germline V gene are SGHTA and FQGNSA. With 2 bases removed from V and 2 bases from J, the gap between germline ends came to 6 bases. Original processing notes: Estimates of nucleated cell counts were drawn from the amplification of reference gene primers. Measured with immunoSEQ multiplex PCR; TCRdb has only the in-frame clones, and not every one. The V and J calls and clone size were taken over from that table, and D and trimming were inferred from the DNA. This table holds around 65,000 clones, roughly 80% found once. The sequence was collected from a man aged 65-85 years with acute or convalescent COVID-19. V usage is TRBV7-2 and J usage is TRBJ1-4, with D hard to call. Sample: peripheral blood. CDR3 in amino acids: CASSLFSTNEKLFF. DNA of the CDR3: TGTGCCAGCAGCTTATTCTCGACTAATGAAAAACTGTTTTTT.